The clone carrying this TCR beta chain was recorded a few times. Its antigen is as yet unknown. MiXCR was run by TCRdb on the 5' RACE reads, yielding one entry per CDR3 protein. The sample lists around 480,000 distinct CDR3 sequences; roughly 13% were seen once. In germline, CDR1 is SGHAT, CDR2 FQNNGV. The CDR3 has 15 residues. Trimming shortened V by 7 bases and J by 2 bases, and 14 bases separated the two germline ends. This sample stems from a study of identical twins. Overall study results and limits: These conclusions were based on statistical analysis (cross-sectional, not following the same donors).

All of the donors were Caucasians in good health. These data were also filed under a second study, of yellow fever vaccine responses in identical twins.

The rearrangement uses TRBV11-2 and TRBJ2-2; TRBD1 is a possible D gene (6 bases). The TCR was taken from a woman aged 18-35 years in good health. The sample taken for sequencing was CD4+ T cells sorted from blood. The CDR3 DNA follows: TGTGCCAGCACGCCGGGACAAAGAAACACCGGGGAGCTGTTTTTT. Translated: CASTPGQRNTGELFF.